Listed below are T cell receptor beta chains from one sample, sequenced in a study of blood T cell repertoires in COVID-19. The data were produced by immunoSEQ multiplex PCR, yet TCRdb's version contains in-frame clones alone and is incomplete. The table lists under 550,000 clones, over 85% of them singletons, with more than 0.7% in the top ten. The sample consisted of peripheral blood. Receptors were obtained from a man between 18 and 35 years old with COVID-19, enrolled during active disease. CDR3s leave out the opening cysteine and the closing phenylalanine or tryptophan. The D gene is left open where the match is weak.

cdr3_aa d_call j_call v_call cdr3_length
ASSPAAGRYEQY - TRBJ2-7 TRBV28 12
ASSLSGLGGYEQY - TRBJ2-7 TRBV11-3 13
ASSLEQGDTQY - TRBJ2-3 TRBV5-1 11
ASTQEGRQPQH - TRBJ1-5 TRBV12-3/TRBV12-4 11
ASVLRRGYEQY - TRBJ2-7 TRBV21-1 11
ASSLGSGRAKDTQY TRBD2 TRBJ2-3 TRBV11-3 14
ASSLDGRYGYT - TRBJ1-2 TRBV5-1 11
AWAHNRGINEQF TRBD1 TRBJ2-1 TRBV30 12
ASSDRGGSGANVLT TRBD1 TRBJ2-6 TRBV10-2 14
ASSIHSGGPITDTQY TRBD2 TRBJ2-3 TRBV19 15
SARSGDGYT - TRBJ1-2 TRBV20-1 9
ASSPTGQIRNTIY - TRBJ1-3 TRBV14 13
ALSSGGGTDTQY TRBD2 TRBJ2-3 TRBV10-3 12
ASSFMGGSEKLF - TRBJ1-4 TRBV27 12
ASSPLGLAGLEQY TRBD2 TRBJ2-7 TRBV4-1 13
ASSLRGGELF - TRBJ2-2 TRBV7-2 10
ASTAGGPTIY TRBD1 TRBJ1-3 TRBV11-2 10
ASADKTSGNTIY - TRBJ1-3 TRBV6-5 12